One sample yielded the 28 T cell receptor beta chains listed below, sequenced in a study of vaccination effects on CD4 cells after COVID-19. The table came from immunoSEQ multiplex PCR; TCRdb's copy has only in-frame clones and leaves some out. In the table there are around 25,000 clones, 77% of which are singletons. ViraFEST assay sequencing came after antigen-specific CD4+ T cells were expanded with viral peptide pools. CD4+ T cell isolation took place after 10 days of culture. Sometime from March through December 2020, the person acquired a SARS-CoV-2 infection that PCR confirmed. The antigens of these receptors remain unknown. Sequencing used CD4+ T cells from PBMCs cultured with HCoV-NL63 spike peptides, obtained before COVID-19 vaccination. Source of these receptors: a human donor who had a prior SARS-CoV-2 infection.

The J gene is TRBJ2-2, the V gene TRBV11-1, with 7 bases identical to TRBD2. From germline, CDR1 is SGHAT and CDR2 FQDESV (reference sequence). This CDR3 is 16 amino acids long. Trimming at V came to 3 bases and at J to 7 bases, leaving 11 bases not matched to a gene. CDR3: CASSFPAGKRGGELFF. The CDR3 DNA is TGTGCCAGCAGCTTTCCAGCGGGGAAACGTGGCGGGGAGCTGTTTTTT.

The rearrangement uses TRBV4-2 and TRBJ2-7; 8 bases match TRBD1. CDR3 length: 16 residues. Germline V gene sequence: CDR1 LGHNA, CDR2 YNFKEQ. The junction had 7 bases not matched to a gene; V was cut back by 2 bases and J by 1 base. The chain's CDR3 is CASSQRLDRESYEQYF. In DNA, the CDR3 is TGTGCCAGCAGCCAAAGGTTGGACAGGGAGTCCTACGAGCAGTACTTC.

The chain joins TRBV5-1 to TRBJ2-1; 7 bases fit TRBD2. Per the germline V gene, CDR1 is SGHRS and CDR2 is YFSETQ. This CDR3 has 16 amino acids. The V gene end was trimmed by 0 bases and the J gene end by 9 bases; junction bases not matched to a gene: 12. This CDR3 reads CASSLEVAGASGEQFF. For the CDR3, the DNA is TGCGCCAGCAGCTTGGAGGTAGCGGGCGCCTCAGGTGAGCAGTTCTTC.

The table lists this clone with a count of one. The chain combines TRBV9 with TRBJ2-5; 11 bases are a match to TRBD2. The CDR3 runs 14 residues. Germline assignment: CDR1 SGDLS and CDR2 YYNGEE. V gave up 3 bases and J gave up 3 bases; unmatched junction bases: 1. The DNA of the CDR3 is TGTGCCAGCAGCGCGGGACTAGCGGAAGAGACCCAGTACTTC. It is translated as CASSAGLAEETQYF.

The V gene is TRBV28, the J gene TRBJ1-3, with TRBD1 as a possible D gene (5 bases). The CDR3 covers 15 residues. V dropped 1 base and J dropped 3 bases, with 10 bases sitting between them. Germline CDR1 is MDHEN and CDR2 is SYDVKM. The CDR3 sequence is CASSLYRGGGNTIYF. For the CDR3, the DNA is TGTGCCAGCAGTTTATATAGGGGAGGTGGAAACACCATATATTTT.

The V gene is TRBV5-4, the J gene TRBJ2-5, with D maybe TRBD1 (6 bases). V was cut by 4 bases and J by 2 bases, with 21 bases left in between. Germline-derived CDR1 and CDR2 are SGHNT and YYREEE (reference sequence). CDR3 length: 17 residues. The CDR3 loop reads CASSTKTGTNKQETQYF. The CDR3 DNA reads TGTGCCAGCAGCACTAAAACCGGGACAAATAAACAAGAGACCCAGTACTTC.

V and J are TRBV7-9 and TRBJ1-2; maybe TRBD1 (5 bases). V lost 0 bases and J lost 3, with 5 bases in between. The CDR3 sequence is 13 residues long. Per germline, CDR1 SEHNR and CDR2 FQNEAQ (reference sequence). DNA of the CDR3: TGTGCCAGCAGCTTAGCGACAGACTATGGCTACACCTTC. Residues: CASSLATDYGYTF.

The chain is built from TRBV2 and TRBJ2-7; 16 bases fit TRBD2. With 6 bases clipped from V and 4 bases from J, the junction kept 9 bases outside the gene matches. The germline V gene has CDR1 SNHLY and CDR2 FYNNEI. The CDR3 consists of 17 residues. The CDR3 DNA reads TGTGCCAGCAGGGGACTAGCGGGAGGGACGGCCGTTTACGAGCAGTACTTC. Its translation is CASRGLAGGTAVYEQYF.

There are a few counts of this clone. The chain combines TRBV21-1 with TRBJ2-2. TRBV21-1 is listed as a pseudogene. This CDR3 is 14 amino acids long. CDR3 amino acids: CASSKATWAGELFF. For the CDR3, the DNA is TGTGCCAGCAGCAAAGCCACATGGGCCGGGGAGCTGTTTTTT.

The J gene is TRBJ1-3, the V gene TRBV11-2; D remains ambiguous. From germline, CDR1 is SGHAT and CDR2 FQNNGV. V was shortened by 0 bases and J by 2 bases, with 14 bases between the two germline ends. The CDR3 runs 17 residues. The CDR3 reads CASSLDQYPGTGNTIYF. In DNA, the CDR3 is TGTGCCAGCAGCTTAGATCAATACCCGGGTACTGGAAACACCATATATTTT.

This clone was found once. The chain couples TRBV7-2 to TRBJ2-1; TRBD2 matches 7 bases. Germline assignment: CDR1 SGHTA and CDR2 FQGNSA. The CDR3 loop spans 19 amino acids. The V gene end was trimmed by 2 bases and the J gene end by 8 bases; junction bases not matched to a gene: 21. The CDR3 nucleotides read TGTGCCAGCAGCTTAACATATACGTTGGGCGGGGGTTTTGATGATGAGCAGTTCTTC. This sequence encodes CASSLTYTLGGGFDDEQFF.

The gene calls are TRBV19 and TRBJ2-1; 7 positions match TRBD2. With 5 bases clipped from V and 5 bases from J, the junction kept 9 bases outside the gene matches. CDR3 length equals 15 residues. Germline V gene data show CDR1 as LNHDA and CDR2 as SQIVND (reference sequence). The CDR3 coding sequence is TGTGCCAGTAGTTATCGTGGGAGGGCTAACAATGAGCAGTTCTTC. The encoded protein is CASSYRGRANNEQFF.

This chain connects TRBV6-6 to TRBJ1-2, with 7 bases identical to TRBD1. V lost 5 bases, J lost 4 bases, and 19 bases stayed unmatched. Germline CDR1 reads MNHNY; CDR2 reads SVGAGI (reference sequence). The CDR3 totals 18 residues. The CDR3 DNA sequence: TGTGCCAGCAGTCACCAGTCAGTTCACGAGGAGGGGGCCTATGGCTACACCTTC. Its protein is CASSHQSVHEEGAYGYTF.

There are a few counts of this clone. V gene TRBV13 combines with J gene TRBJ2-7; 8 positions match TRBD1. The CDR3 totals 15 residues. The trim removed 6 bases at V and 0 bases at J, leaving 7 bases unmatched. CDR1 and CDR2 from the germline V gene are PRHDT and FYEKMQ (reference sequence). CDR3 amino acids: CASSLRQGSSYEQYF. The CDR3, as DNA: TGTGCCAGCAGTTTAAGACAGGGGAGCTCCTACGAGCAGTACTTC.

Here the CDR3 DNA reads TGTGCCAGCAGGGGGGGACAGGGACTTACCATATATTTT. Translating gives CASRGGQGLTIYF. This chain uses TRBV12-3 or TRBV12-4 with TRBJ1-3; 9 nucleotides line up with TRBD1. J was trimmed by 10 bases and V by 6 bases; bases with no gene match: 7. The CDR3 spans 13 residues.

V usage is TRBV4-2 and J usage is TRBJ2-1; no firm D call. The V gene's germline CDR1 is LGHNA and CDR2 YNFKEQ. Trimming left V 0 bases short and J 0 bases short, with 12 bases between. The CDR3 is 17 residues long. The CDR3 reads CASSQDIGRRSYNEQFF. The CDR3 DNA follows: TGTGCCAGCAGCCAAGATATCGGCAGGCGCTCCTACAATGAGCAGTTCTTC.

The V call is TRBV7-3, the J call TRBJ2-5, with D possibly being TRBD1 or TRBD2 (5 bases each). In germline, CDR1 is SGHTA, CDR2 FQGTGA. The ends were cut back, 0 bases at V and 4 bases at J, with 12 bases in the middle. This CDR3 is built from 15 residues. For the CDR3, the DNA is TGTGCCAGCAGCTTAACTGGGACGAGAGGAGAGACCCAGTACTTC. This gives the protein CASSLTGTRGETQYF.

The rearrangement joins TRBV5-4 to TRBJ2-1, with TRBD2 identical over 14 bases. Germline V CDR1 and CDR2: SGHNT, YYREEE (reference sequence). The V gene end was trimmed by 4 bases and the J gene end by 7 bases; junction bases not matched to a gene: 10. This CDR3 has 17 amino acids. The CDR3, as DNA: TGTGCCAGCAGCCCGGATCCGGGACTAGCGGGAGCAAATGAGCAGTTCTTC. Its translation is CASSPDPGLAGANEQFF.

The chain combines TRBV7-2 with TRBJ2-7, with a tentative D call TRBD2 (6 bases). Germline-derived CDR1 and CDR2 are SGHTA and FQGNSA. V was cut by 5 bases and J by 2 bases, with 10 bases left in between. The CDR3 covers 13 residues. This CDR3 is CASSTGGTYEQYF. Here the CDR3 DNA reads TGTGCCAGCAGCACCGGGGGAACCTACGAGCAGTACTTC.

DNA for the CDR3: TGTGCCAGTAGCCCAACGACTAGTTACAATGAGCAGTTCTTC. Its translation is CASSPTTSYNEQFF. V is TRBV19 and J is TRBJ2-1; a weak D match, TRBD2 (6 bases). The CDR3 runs to 14 residues. Germline loops: CDR1 LNHDA, CDR2 SQIVND (reference sequence). Trimming stripped 6 bases from V and 4 bases from J, with 13 bases between. The entire variable domain, with the rest obtained from reference TRBV19 and TRBJ2-1, is as follows: DGGITQSPKYLFRKEGQNVTLSCEQNLNHDAMYWYRQDPGQGLRLIYYSQIVNDFQKGDIAEGYSVSREKKESFPLTVTSAQKNPTAFYLCASSPTTSYNEQFFGPGTRLTVL.

J is TRBJ1-2 and V is TRBV2; perhaps TRBD1 as D (5 bases). The V end was cut by 7 bases, the J end by 3 bases, with 12 bases between. The CDR3 covers 13 residues. CDR1 and CDR2 from the germline V gene are SNHLY and FYNNEI. The CDR3 loop is CASIPEGYYGYTF. CDR3 DNA: TGTGCCAGCATACCAGAGGGGTACTATGGCTACACCTTC.

This rearrangement joins TRBV2 to TRBJ2-7; 10 nucleotides match TRBD2. The CDR3 length is 16 residues. Germline lookup yields CDR1 SNHLY and CDR2 FYNNEI. The V segment lost 4 bases and the J segment 1 base; nucleotides outside the gene matches: 7. CDR3 region: CASSASGGEYSYEQYF. The CDR3 bases are TGTGCCAGCAGTGCTAGCGGGGGTGAATATTCCTACGAGCAGTACTTC.

The chain joins TRBV5-1 to TRBJ2-7; 11 nucleotides agree with TRBD1. With V trimmed by 1 base and J by 0 bases, 12 bases remained unmatched. Germline V gene data show CDR1 as SGHRS and CDR2 as YFSETQ. The CDR3 has 19 amino acids. The CDR3 DNA follows: TGCGCCAGCAGCTTGTTAGGGACAGGGGGTCCTCTCCCCTCCTACGAGCAGTACTTC. Protein sequence: CASSLLGTGGPLPSYEQYF.

The chain links TRBV6-5 to TRBJ2-7; tentatively, D is TRBD2 (6 bases). Trimming pared 6 bases from V and 5 bases from J, leaving 20 bases between. CDR3 length equals 15 residues. The germline V gene has CDR1 MNHEY and CDR2 SVGAGI. CDR3 sequence reads: CASRGEGSGSHEQYF. As DNA, the CDR3 is TGTGCCAGCAGGGGTGAGGGGAGCGGGTCCCACGAGCAGTACTTC.

A few counts support this clone. This chain connects TRBV5-1 to TRBJ1-5; no firm D call. The CDR3 consists of 14 residues. Germline loops: CDR1 SGHRS, CDR2 YFSETQ. Trimming took 2 bases from V and 6 from J, leaving 12 bases between them. CDR3 DNA sequence: TGCGCCAGCAGCTTAGATGGGTCGGGTCAGCCCCAGCATTTT. It translates to CASSLDGSGQPQHF. Combining the CDR3 with reference TRBV5-1 and TRBJ1-5 gives the whole variable domain KAGVTQTPRYLIKTRGQQVTLSCSPISGHRSVSWYQQTPGQGLQFLFEYFSETQRNKGNFPGRFSGRQFSNSRSEMNVSTLELGDSALYLCASSLDGSGQPQHFGDGTRLSIL.

V is TRBV3-1 (or the pseudogene TRBV3-2) and J is TRBJ1-2; D might be TRBD1 (6 bases). Germline V gene lookup returns CDR1 LGHDT and CDR2 YNNKEL (reference sequence). V lost 3 bases, J lost 9 bases, and 20 bases lay in between. There are 15 residues in the CDR3. The CDR3 DNA follows: TGTGCCAGCAGCCACCCGGGACAAGGATATTTGAGCTACACCTTC. It is translated as CASSHPGQGYLSYTF.

This chain links TRBV5-1 with TRBJ2-7, with D perhaps matching TRBD2 (6 bases). Germline CDR1 SGHRS, CDR2 YFSETQ. Trimming took 1 base from V and 5 from J, leaving 13 bases between them. The CDR3 has 14 residues. This CDR3 reads CASSLYVSGDEQYF. CDR3 DNA sequence: TGCGCCAGCAGCTTGTATGTCTCGGGAGACGAGCAGTACTTC.

The chain carries TRBV28 and TRBJ2-1; the match to TRBD2 covers 11 bases. Trimming took 5 bases from V and 0 from J; bases not matched to a gene: 0. The germline V gene has CDR1 MDHEN and CDR2 SYDVKM. The CDR3 has 15 amino acids. The CDR3 DNA reads as TGTGCCAGCAGTACTAGCGGGAGCTCCTACAATGAGCAGTTCTTC. As protein: CASSTSGSSYNEQFF.